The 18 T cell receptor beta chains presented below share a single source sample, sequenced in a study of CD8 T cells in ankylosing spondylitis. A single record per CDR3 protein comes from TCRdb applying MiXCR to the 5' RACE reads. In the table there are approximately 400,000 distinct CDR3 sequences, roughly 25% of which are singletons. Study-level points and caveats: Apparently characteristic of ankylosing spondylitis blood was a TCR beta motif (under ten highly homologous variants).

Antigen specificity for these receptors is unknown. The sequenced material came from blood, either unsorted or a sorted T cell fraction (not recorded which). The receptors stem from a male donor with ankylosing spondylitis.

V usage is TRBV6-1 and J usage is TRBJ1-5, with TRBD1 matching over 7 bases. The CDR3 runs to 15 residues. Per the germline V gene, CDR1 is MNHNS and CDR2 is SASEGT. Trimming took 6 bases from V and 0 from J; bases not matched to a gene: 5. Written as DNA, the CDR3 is TGTGCCAGCAGCCCTGGGACAGATAGCAATCAGCCCCAGCATTTT. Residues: CASSPGTDSNQPQHF.

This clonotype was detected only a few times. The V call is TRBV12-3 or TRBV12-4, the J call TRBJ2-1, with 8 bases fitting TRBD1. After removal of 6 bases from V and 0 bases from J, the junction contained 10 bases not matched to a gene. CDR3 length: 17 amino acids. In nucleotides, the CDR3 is TGTGCCAGCAGACGTCAGGGGGCTCCTTCCTCCTACAATGAGCAGTTCTTC. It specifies CASRRQGAPSSYNEQFF.

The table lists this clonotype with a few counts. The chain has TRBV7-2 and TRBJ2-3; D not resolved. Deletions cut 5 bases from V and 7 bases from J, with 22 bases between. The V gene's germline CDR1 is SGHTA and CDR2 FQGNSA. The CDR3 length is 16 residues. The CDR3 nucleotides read TGTGCCAGCAGCCCTAGTGTGAGCTGGAGACAATATACGCAGTATTTT. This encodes CASSPSVSWRQYTQYF.

This CDR3 reads CASSLRQGMNTEAFF. The DNA of the CDR3 is TGTGCCAGCAGCCTTCGTCAGGGGATGAACACTGAAGCTTTCTTT. The chain is built from TRBV4-2 and TRBJ1-1; D might be TRBD1 (6 bases). CDR1 is LGHNA and CDR2 is YNFKEQ in the germline V gene. The CDR3 length is 15 residues. The V end lost 4 bases, the J end lost 0 bases, and 12 bases lay between the germline ends.

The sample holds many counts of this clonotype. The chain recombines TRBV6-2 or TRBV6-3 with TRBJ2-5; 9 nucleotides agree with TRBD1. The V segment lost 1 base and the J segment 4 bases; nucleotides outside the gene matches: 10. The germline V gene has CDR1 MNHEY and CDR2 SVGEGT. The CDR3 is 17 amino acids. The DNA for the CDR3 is TGTGCCAGCAGTTACTTGACCGGGACAGGGCGAGGAGAGACCCAGTACTTC. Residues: CASSYLTGTGRGETQYF.

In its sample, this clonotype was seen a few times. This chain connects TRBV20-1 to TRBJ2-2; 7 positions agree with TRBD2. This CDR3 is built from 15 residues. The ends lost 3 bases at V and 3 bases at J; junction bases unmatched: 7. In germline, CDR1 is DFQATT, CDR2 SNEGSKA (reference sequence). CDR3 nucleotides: TGCAGTGCTAGCGCGAGCGGGGTTTACACCGGGGAGCTGTTTTTT. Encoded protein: CSASASGVYTGELFF.

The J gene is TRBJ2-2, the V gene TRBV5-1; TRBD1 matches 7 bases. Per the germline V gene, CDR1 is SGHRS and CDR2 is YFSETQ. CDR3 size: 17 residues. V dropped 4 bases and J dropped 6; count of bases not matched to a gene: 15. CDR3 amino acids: CASSLSPQGEGAGELFF. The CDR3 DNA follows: TGCGCCAGCAGCCTGAGTCCCCAGGGGGAAGGGGCCGGGGAGCTGTTTTTT.

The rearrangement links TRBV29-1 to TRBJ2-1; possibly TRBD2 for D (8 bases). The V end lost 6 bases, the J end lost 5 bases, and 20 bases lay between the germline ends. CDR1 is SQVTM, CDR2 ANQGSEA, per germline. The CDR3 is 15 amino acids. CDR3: CSVGGDRETNNEQFF. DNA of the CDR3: TGCAGCGTCGGGGGGGACAGAGAGACTAACAATGAGCAGTTCTTC.

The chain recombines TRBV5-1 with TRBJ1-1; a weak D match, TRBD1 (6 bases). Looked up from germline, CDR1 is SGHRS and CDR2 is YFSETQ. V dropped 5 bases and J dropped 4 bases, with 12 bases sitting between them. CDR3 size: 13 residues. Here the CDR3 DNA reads TGCGCCAGCAGGCAGGGGCCGAGCACTGAAGCTTTCTTT. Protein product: CASRQGPSTEAFF.

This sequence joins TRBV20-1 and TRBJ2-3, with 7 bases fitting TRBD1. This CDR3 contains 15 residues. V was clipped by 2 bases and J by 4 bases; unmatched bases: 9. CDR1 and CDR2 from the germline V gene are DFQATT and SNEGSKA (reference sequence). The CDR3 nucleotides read TGCAGTGCTAGACAGACAGGGAGAAGGGCAGATACGCAGTATTTT. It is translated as CSARQTGRRADTQYF.

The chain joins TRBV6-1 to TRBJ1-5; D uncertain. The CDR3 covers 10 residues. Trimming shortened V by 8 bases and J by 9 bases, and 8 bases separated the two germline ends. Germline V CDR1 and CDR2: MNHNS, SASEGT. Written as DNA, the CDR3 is TGTGCCAGCGGGGATTGGCCCCAGCATTTT. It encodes CASGDWPQHF.

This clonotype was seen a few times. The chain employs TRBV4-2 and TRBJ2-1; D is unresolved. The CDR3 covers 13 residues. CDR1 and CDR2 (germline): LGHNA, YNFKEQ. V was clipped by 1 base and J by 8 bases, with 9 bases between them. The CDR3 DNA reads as TGTGCCAGCAGCCAAGGGAATGACTATGAGCAGTTCTTC. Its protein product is CASSQGNDYEQFF.

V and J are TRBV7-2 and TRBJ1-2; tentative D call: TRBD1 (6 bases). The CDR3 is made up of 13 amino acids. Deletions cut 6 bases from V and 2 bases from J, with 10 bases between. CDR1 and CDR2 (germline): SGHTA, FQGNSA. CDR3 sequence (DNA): TGTGCCAGCAGTCCACAGGGAAACTATGGCTACACCTTC. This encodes CASSPQGNYGYTF.

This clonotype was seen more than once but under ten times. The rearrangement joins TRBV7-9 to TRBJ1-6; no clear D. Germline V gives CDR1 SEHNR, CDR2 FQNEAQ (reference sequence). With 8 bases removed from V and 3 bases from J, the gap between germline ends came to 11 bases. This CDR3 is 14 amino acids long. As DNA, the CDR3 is TGTGCCAGCTGCCGGGATTTCTATAATTCACCCCTCCACTTT. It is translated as CASCRDFYNSPLHF.

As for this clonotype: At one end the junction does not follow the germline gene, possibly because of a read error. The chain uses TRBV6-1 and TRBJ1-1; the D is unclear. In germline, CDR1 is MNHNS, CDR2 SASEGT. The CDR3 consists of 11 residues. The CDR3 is CASSEMGHDIF. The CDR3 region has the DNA TGTGCCAGCAGTGAAATGGGCCACGACATCTTT.

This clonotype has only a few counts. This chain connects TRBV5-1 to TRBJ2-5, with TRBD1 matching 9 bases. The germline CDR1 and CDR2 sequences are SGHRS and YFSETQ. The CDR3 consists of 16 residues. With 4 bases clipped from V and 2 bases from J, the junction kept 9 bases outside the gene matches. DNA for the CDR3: TGCGCCAGCAGCCCCTGGGGACAGGGAGAGCAAGAGACCCAGTACTTC. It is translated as CASSPWGQGEQETQYF. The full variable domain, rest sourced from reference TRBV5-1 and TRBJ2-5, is KAGVTQTPRYLIKTRGQQVTLSCSPISGHRSVSWYQQTPGQGLQFLFEYFSETQRNKGNFPGRFSGRQFSNSRSEMNVSTLELGDSALYLCASSPWGQGEQETQYFGPGTRLLVL.

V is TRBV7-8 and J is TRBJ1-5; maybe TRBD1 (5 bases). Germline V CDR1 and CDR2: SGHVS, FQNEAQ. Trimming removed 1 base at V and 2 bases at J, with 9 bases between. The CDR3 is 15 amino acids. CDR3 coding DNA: TGTGCCAGCAGCTTAGGGGCGGGGGGCAATCAGCCCCAGCATTTT. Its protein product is CASSLGAGGNQPQHF.

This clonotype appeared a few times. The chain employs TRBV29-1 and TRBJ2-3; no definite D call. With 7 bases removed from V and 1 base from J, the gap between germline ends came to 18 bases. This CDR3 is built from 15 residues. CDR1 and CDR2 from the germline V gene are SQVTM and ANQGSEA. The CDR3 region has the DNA TGCAGCGCACCCCCTGATGGCCTCGGCACAGATACGCAGTATTTT. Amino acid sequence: CSAPPDGLGTDTQYF.